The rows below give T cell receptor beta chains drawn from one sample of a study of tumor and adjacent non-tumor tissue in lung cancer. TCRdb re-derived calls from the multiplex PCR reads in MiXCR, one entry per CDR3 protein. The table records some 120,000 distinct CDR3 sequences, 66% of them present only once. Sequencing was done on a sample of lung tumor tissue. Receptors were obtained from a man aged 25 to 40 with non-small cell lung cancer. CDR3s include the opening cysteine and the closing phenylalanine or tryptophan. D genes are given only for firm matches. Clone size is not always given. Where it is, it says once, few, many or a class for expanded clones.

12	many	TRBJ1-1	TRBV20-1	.	TGCAGTGCCCTGACAGAGAACACTGAAGCTTTCTTT	CSALTENTEAFF
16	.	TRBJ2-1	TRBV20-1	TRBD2	TGTAGTGCTAGAGATGGGTTTCAGCGGGGGGGGAATGAGCAGTTGTTC	CSARDGFQRGGNEQLF
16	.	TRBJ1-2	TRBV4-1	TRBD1	TGCGCCAGCAGCCAAGATCAGGGGGGGGCCTCGTATGGCTACACCTTC	CASSQDQGGASYGYTF
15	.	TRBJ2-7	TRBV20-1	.	TGCAGTGCCTCCCGCGCGGGACGGAGCTCCTACGAGCAATACTTC	CSASRAGRSSYEQYF
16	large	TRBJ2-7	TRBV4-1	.	TGCGCCAGCAGCCAAGACGAGACAGGACAGACCTACGAGCAGTACTTC	CASSQDETGQTYEQYF
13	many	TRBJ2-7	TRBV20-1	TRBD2	TGCAGTGTGGGCGGGAGGGCCATGTACGAGCAGTACTTC	CSVGGRAMYEQYF
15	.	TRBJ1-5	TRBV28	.	TGTGCCAGCAGTCCAATCCTGTATAGCAATCAGCCCCAGCATTTT	CASSPILYSNQPQHF
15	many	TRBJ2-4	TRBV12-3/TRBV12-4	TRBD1	TGTGCCAGCAGCTCAAGACAGGGGGCTGAAAACATTCAGTACTTC	CASSSRQGAENIQYF
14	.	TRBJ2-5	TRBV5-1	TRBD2	TGCGCCAGCACCTTGGGGACTAGCCCAGAGACCCAGTACTTC	CASTLGTSPETQYF
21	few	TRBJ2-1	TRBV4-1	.	TGCACCAGCAGCCAAGATATCCAGCGTGGGGTTCTACTGAGCTCCTACAATGAGCAGTTCTTC	CTSSQDIQRGVLLSSYNEQFF
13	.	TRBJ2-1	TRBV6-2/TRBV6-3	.	TGTACCAGTAGTTCAACCTCCTACAATGAGCAGTTCTTC	CTSSSTSYNEQFF
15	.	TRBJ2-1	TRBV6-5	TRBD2	TGTGCCAGCAGTTCCCCTCGGACTAGCGGCGATGAGTATTTCTTC	CASSSPRTSGDEYFF
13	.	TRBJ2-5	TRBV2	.	TGTGCCAGCAGTGCCCCGGGGCAAGAGACCCAGTACTTC	CASSAPGQETQYF
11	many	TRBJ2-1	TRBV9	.	TGTGCCAGCAGCAGTACCGCTGAGCAGTTCTTC	CASSSTAEQFF
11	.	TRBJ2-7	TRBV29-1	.	TGCAGCGTGGGGGATGGGCATGAGCAGTACTTC	CSVGDGHEQYF
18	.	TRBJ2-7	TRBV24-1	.	TGTGCCACCAGTGCCCCGGGACATGGGGCGCGAAGGGCCTACGAGCAGTACTTC	CATSAPGHGARRAYEQYF
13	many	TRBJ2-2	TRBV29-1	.	TGCAGCGCCCTGAGGGGGGGGGCCGGGGAGCTGTTTTTT	CSALRGGAGELFF
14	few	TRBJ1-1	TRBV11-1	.	TGTGCCAACAGCTTACAAGCGCTGAGCACTGAAGCTTTCTTT	CANSLQALSTEAFF
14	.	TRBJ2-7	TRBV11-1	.	TGTGCCAACAACCAAGACCGGGGGCCGAGGGAGCAGTACTTC	CANNQDRGPREQYF
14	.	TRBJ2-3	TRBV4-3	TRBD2	TGCGCCATCAGCCAAGTCGGGGGGGCAGATACGCAATATTTT	CAISQVGGADTQYF
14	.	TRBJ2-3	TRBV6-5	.	TGTGCCAGCAGTTACTACGGGGACGAAGATACGCAGTATTTT	CASSYYGDEDTQYF
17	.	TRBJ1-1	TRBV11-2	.	TGTGCCAGCAGTTTAGATTGGTCTGATAGGATGAACACTGAAGCTTTCTTT	CASSLDWSDRMNTEAFF
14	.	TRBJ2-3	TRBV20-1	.	.	CSARVGSGTDTLYF